The rows below give T cell receptor beta chains drawn from one sample of a study of immune heterogeneity within non-small cell lung tumors. From the multiplex PCR reads, TCRdb called clonotypes with MiXCR, one entry per CDR3 protein. The data show about 11,000 distinct CDR3 sequences, 25% to 35% seen once. The specimen sequenced was lung tumor tissue. These receptors were taken from a woman in her sixties or seventies with non-small cell lung cancer. The CDR3 runs from the conserved cysteine through the conserved F or W. Each record gives: clone size, D gene, J gene, V gene, CDR3 protein, CDR3 DNA. The D gene is left open where the match is weak. Not all rows give a size; the values are once, few, many and, for expanded clones, a class.

clone size: medium-sized
D gene: -
J gene: TRBJ2-1
V gene: TRBV11-1
CDR3 protein: CASSSRRDHNEQFF
CDR3 DNA: TGTGCCAGCAGCTCCCGGCGGGACCACAATGAGCAGTTCTTC

clone size: medium-sized
D gene: -
J gene: TRBJ1-4
V gene: TRBV7-9
CDR3 protein: CASSSREGSSEKLFF
CDR3 DNA: TGTGCCAGCAGCTCGCGAGAGGGTTCCTCTGAAAAACTGTTTTTT

clone size: -
D gene: TRBD1
J gene: TRBJ1-4
V gene: TRBV12-3/TRBV12-4
CDR3 protein: CASSGQGFQKLFF
CDR3 DNA: TGTGCCAGCTCGGGACAGGGTTTTCAAAAACTGTTTTTT

clone size: -
D gene: TRBD1
J gene: TRBJ1-1
V gene: TRBV14
CDR3 protein: CASSPTTGGWTEAFF
CDR3 DNA: TGTGCCAGCAGCCCCACGACAGGGGGTTGGACTGAAGCTTTCTTT

clone size: medium-sized
D gene: TRBD2
J gene: TRBJ2-7
V gene: TRBV3-1
CDR3 protein: CASSQALAGGSYEQYF
CDR3 DNA: TGTGCCAGCAGCCAGGCCCTAGCGGGAGGCTCCTACGAGCAGTACTTC

clone size: medium-sized
D gene: -
J gene: TRBJ1-2
V gene: TRBV11-2
CDR3 protein: CASSSGLGLYGYTF
CDR3 DNA: TGTGCCAGCAGCTCCGGCCTAGGCCTCTATGGCTACACCTTC

clone size: medium-sized
D gene: -
J gene: TRBJ1-5
V gene: TRBV28
CDR3 protein: CASSFGREAYSNQPQHF
CDR3 DNA: TGTGCCAGCAGTTTTGGCAGGGAGGCATATAGCAATCAGCCCCAGCATTTT

clone size: medium-sized
D gene: TRBD1
J gene: TRBJ1-1
V gene: TRBV30
CDR3 protein: CAWREDRGVNTEAFF
CDR3 DNA: TGTGCCTGGAGAGAAGACAGGGGGGTAAACACTGAAGCTTTCTTT

clone size: medium-sized
D gene: -
J gene: TRBJ2-3
V gene: TRBV6-1
CDR3 protein: CASSPIPLNTQYF
CDR3 DNA: TGTGCCAGCAGTCCCATACCCCTCAATACGCAGTATTTT

clone size: many
D gene: -
J gene: TRBJ1-2
V gene: TRBV15
CDR3 protein: CATSRAGSGYTF
CDR3 DNA: TGTGCCACCAGCCGTGCGGGGAGCGGCTACACCTTC

clone size: medium-sized
D gene: -
J gene: TRBJ2-7
V gene: TRBV28
CDR3 protein: CASSQNQNVGEQYF
CDR3 DNA: TGTGCCAGCAGCCAAAATCAGAATGTGGGTGAGCAGTACTTC

clone size: many
D gene: -
J gene: TRBJ2-3
V gene: TRBV28
CDR3 protein: CASSLGLTVTDTQYF
CDR3 DNA: TGTGCCAGCAGTTTAGGGCTAACCGTCACAGATACGCAGTATTTT

clone size: medium-sized
D gene: TRBD1
J gene: TRBJ2-7
V gene: TRBV7-3
CDR3 protein: CASSSLGTGQVRSLYEQYF
CDR3 DNA: TGTGCCAGCAGCTCCCTCGGGACAGGACAGGTTCGGAGTCTCTACGAGCAGTACTTC

clone size: -
D gene: -
J gene: TRBJ1-1
V gene: TRBV2
CDR3 protein: CASTYRSGSTEAFF
CDR3 DNA: TGTGCCAGCACTTACCGCTCGGGGTCCACTGAAGCTTTCTTT

clone size: many
D gene: -
J gene: TRBJ2-3
V gene: TRBV7-3
CDR3 protein: CASGTTDTQYF
CDR3 DNA: TGTGCCAGCGGTACCACAGATACGCAGTATTTT

clone size: large
D gene: TRBD1
J gene: TRBJ2-7
V gene: TRBV6-1
CDR3 protein: CASSLTGQGIHEQYF
CDR3 DNA: TGTGCCAGCAGTTTAACAGGACAGGGTATACACGAGCAGTACTTC

clone size: few
D gene: -
J gene: TRBJ1-2
V gene: TRBV29-1
CDR3 protein: CSVEGTAGYTF
CDR3 DNA: TGCAGCGTTGAAGGGACAGCTGGCTACACCTTC

clone size: medium-sized
D gene: TRBD1
J gene: TRBJ2-7
V gene: TRBV6-1
CDR3 protein: CASSIQTGSREQYF
CDR3 DNA: TGTGCCAGCAGCATCCAGACAGGGTCGAGAGAGCAGTACTTC

clone size: medium-sized
D gene: -
J gene: TRBJ1-5
V gene: TRBV6-1
CDR3 protein: CASVWEGGNQPQHF
CDR3 DNA: TGTGCCAGCGTATGGGAGGGCGGCAATCAGCCCCAGCATTTT

clone size: -
D gene: TRBD2
J gene: TRBJ2-7
V gene: TRBV20-1
CDR3 protein: CSAITPGLAVYEQYF
CDR3 DNA: TGCAGTGCCATAACTCCGGGACTAGCGGTATACGAGCAGTACTTC

clone size: -
D gene: -
J gene: TRBJ2-2
V gene: TRBV19
CDR3 protein: CASSRGQGDGELFF
CDR3 DNA: TGTGCCAGTAGTAGGGGTCAGGGAGACGGGGAGCTGTTTTTT

clone size: medium-sized
D gene: TRBD1
J gene: TRBJ1-1
V gene: TRBV6-2/TRBV6-3
CDR3 protein: CASSYGGQGTEAFF
CDR3 DNA: TGTGCCAGCAGTTATGGAGGACAGGGGACGGAAGCTTTCTTT

clone size: -
D gene: -
J gene: TRBJ2-1
V gene: TRBV3-1
CDR3 protein: CASSQTNYNEQFF
CDR3 DNA: TGTGCCAGCAGCCAAACAAACTACAATGAGCAGTTCTTC

clone size: -
D gene: -
J gene: TRBJ1-4
V gene: TRBV4-2
CDR3 protein: CASSPRSLRQLTNEKLFF
CDR3 DNA: TGTGCCAGCAGCCCCAGAAGTCTACGACAGTTAACTAATGAAAAACTGTTTTTT

clone size: many
D gene: -
J gene: TRBJ2-3
V gene: TRBV2
CDR3 protein: CASSGFSVAITDTQYF
CDR3 DNA: TGTGCCAGCAGTGGGTTCTCGGTTGCGATCACAGATACGCAGTATTTT

clone size: many
D gene: -
J gene: TRBJ2-1
V gene: TRBV11-2
CDR3 protein: CASSFDSLNEQFF
CDR3 DNA: TGTGCCAGCAGCTTCGACAGTCTGAATGAGCAGTTCTTC

clone size: once
D gene: TRBD2
J gene: TRBJ2-7
V gene: TRBV2
CDR3 protein: CASRVSGGFSYEQYF
CDR3 DNA: TGTGCCAGCAGGGTTAGCGGGGGGTTCTCCTACGAGCAGTACTTC

clone size: many
D gene: TRBD1
J gene: TRBJ1-1
V gene: TRBV20-1
CDR3 protein: CSAPDRDTEAFF
CDR3 DNA: TGCAGTGCACCCGACAGGGACACTGAAGCTTTCTTT